Following are 6 T cell receptor beta chains from one sample sequenced in a study of cytomegalovirus exposure and HLA in healthy donors. With 60 Vbeta and 13 Jbeta primers, the PCR was carried out. Profiled with immunoSEQ multiplex PCR; TCRdb holds only in-frame clones, not every one. The table includes tens of thousands of clones, 77% detected once. The specimen was PBMCs. These receptors all stem from a man aged 25-40 years in good health and CMV-seronegative.

The rearrangement uses TRBV27 and TRBJ2-1; 11 positions match TRBD2. The trim removed 2 bases at V and 4 bases at J, leaving 10 bases unmatched. The CDR3 totals 18 residues. Germline assignment: CDR1 MNHEY and CDR2 SMNVEV (reference sequence). The CDR3 DNA follows: TGTGCCAGCAGTTTAAAGGGGCTACTAGCGGGAGTTTACAATGAGCAGTTCTTC. Translating it yields CASSLKGLLAGVYNEQFF.

The J gene is TRBJ1-2, the V gene TRBV18; weak D call: TRBD1 (6 bases). This CDR3 contains 13 residues. With 6 bases removed from V and 3 bases from J, the gap between germline ends came to 11 bases. Germline CDR1 and CDR2: KGHSH and LQKENI. The CDR3, as DNA: TGTGCCAGCTCGGGAGGGGGAGACTATGGCTACACCTTC. Protein product: CASSGGGDYGYTF.

V is TRBV14 and J is TRBJ1-2; a possible D gene is TRBD1 (5 bases). The germline gives CDR1 SGHDN, CDR2 FVKESK. This CDR3 spans 13 amino acids. Trimming pared 3 bases from V and 3 bases from J, leaving 8 bases between. CDR3 DNA sequence: TGTGCCAGCAGCCAGGACACATACTATGGCTACACCTTC. Its protein product is CASSQDTYYGYTF. The full variable domain, its missing parts supplied by reference TRBV14 and TRBJ1-2, is EAGVTQFPSHSVIEKGQTVTLRCDPISGHDNLYWYRRVMGKEIKFLLHFVKESKQDESGMPNNRFLAERTGGTYSTLKVQPAELEDSGVYFCASSQDTYYGYTFGSGTRLTVV.

V gene TRBV10-3 combines with J gene TRBJ2-7; perhaps TRBD1 as D (7 bases). Per germline, CDR1 ENHRY and CDR2 SYGVKD. The CDR3 covers 12 residues. The ends were cut back, 10 bases at V and 3 bases at J, with 13 bases in the middle. CDR3 sequence reads: CATGDRDYEQYF. CDR3 bases: TGTGCCACGGGGGACAGAGACTACGAGCAGTACTTC.

The sample holds a few counts of this clone. The chain uses TRBV30 and TRBJ2-5; TRBD2 matches at 9 bases. Trimming at V came to 8 bases and at J to 2 bases, leaving 6 bases not matched to a gene. CDR1 is GTSNPN, CDR2 SVGIG, per germline (reference sequence). This CDR3 has 13 residues. In DNA, the CDR3 is TGTGCCGGTAGCGGGGGTGGGCAAGAGACCCAGTACTTC. Translated: CAGSGGGQETQYF.

The V gene is TRBV4-3, the J gene TRBJ2-2; 14 bases fit TRBD2. CDR1 is LGHNA, CDR2 YSLEER, per germline. The CDR3 is 22 amino acids. V was pared by 0 bases and J by 4 bases, with 16 bases of the junction left unmatched. The CDR3 DNA is TGCGCCAGCAGCCAAGATATATTTGAAGGACTAGCGGGGGGCATAAGCACCGGGGAGCTGTTTTTT. Translated, it gives CASSQDIFEGLAGGISTGELFF.